What follows are 6 T cell receptor beta chains derived from one specimen sequenced in a study of blood T cell repertoires in COVID-19. The data were produced by immunoSEQ multiplex PCR, yet TCRdb's version contains in-frame clones alone and is incomplete. The table has about 73,000 clones, 89% seen once. Sequenced material: peripheral blood. These TCRs come from an elderly man with acute or convalescent COVID-19.

V usage is TRBV18 and J usage is TRBJ1-3, with a tentative D call TRBD1 (6 bases). Trimming shortened V by 4 bases and J by 8 bases, and 12 bases separated the two germline ends. Germline values: CDR1 KGHSH, CDR2 LQKENI. The CDR3 runs 13 residues. As DNA, the CDR3 is TGTGCCAGCTCACGCGACAGGCAGGACACCATATATTTT. Translation: CASSRDRQDTIYF.

The V call is TRBV27, the J call TRBJ2-7; 9 bases are a match to TRBD1. With V trimmed by 2 bases and J by 1 base, 6 bases remained unmatched. The CDR3 contains 16 residues. Germline CDR1 and CDR2: MNHEY and SMNVEV (reference sequence). CDR3 sequence: CASSLAGTGPSYEQYF. CDR3 bases: TGTGCCAGCAGTTTAGCTGGGACAGGGCCTTCCTACGAGCAGTACTTC.

This chain connects TRBV5-1 to TRBJ1-1; weak D call: TRBD1 (6 bases). Trimming removed 2 bases at V and 3 bases at J, with 11 bases between. CDR1 and CDR2 from the germline V gene are SGHRS and YFSETQ. This CDR3 is built from 14 residues. The CDR3 DNA follows: TGCGCCAGCAGCTTAACCACAGGGTACACTGAAGCTTTCTTT. Translated, it gives CASSLTTGYTEAFF.

This clone appeared a few times. J is TRBJ1-1 and V is TRBV6-1; 11 nucleotides line up with TRBD1. The CDR3 has 15 residues. V was clipped by 2 bases and J by 13 bases; unmatched bases: 12. Germline lookup yields CDR1 MNHNS and CDR2 SASEGT. CDR3 amino acids: CASSELGTGGSRGFF. The CDR3 region has the DNA TGTGCCAGCAGTGAACTAGGGACAGGGGGAAGCCGAGGTTTCTTT.

The rearrangement joins TRBV2 to TRBJ1-1, with D possibly TRBD1 on 5 matching bases. Trimming pared 10 bases from V and 5 bases from J, leaving 14 bases between. CDR1 SNHLY and CDR2 FYNNEI come from the germline V gene. CDR3 length: 12 amino acids. The CDR3 is CATSGGGTEAFF. Here the CDR3 DNA reads TGTGCCACCTCCGGGGGGGGGACTGAAGCTTTCTTT.

On this clone itself: Other nucleotide sequences from this sample produce the same CDR3. The V gene is TRBV7-3, the J gene TRBJ2-3; weak D call: TRBD2 (6 bases). Trimming removed 4 bases at V and 3 bases at J, with 11 bases between. The CDR3 extends over 14 amino acids. The germline V gene has CDR1 SGHTA and CDR2 FQGTGA. The CDR3 region is CASSSSGGTDTQYF. The DNA for the CDR3 is TGTGCCAGCAGCTCATCCGGGGGTACAGATACGCAGTATTTT.